Detailed here is one TCR beta chain. It lacks a known antigen. One end of the junction is discordant with germline, which a read error may explain. Receptor amplification or capture employed 5' RACE. The second PCR ran for about 7 to 11 cycles and used a J-beta primer mix along with a sample-barcoded 5' primer. A unique molecular identifier was introduced onto each TCR beta cDNA molecule by a template-switch 5' adaptor carrying 12 random nucleotides. Each sample yielded at least 2.5 million CDR3-containing paired-end reads. First-strand cDNA was synthesized from all RNA with the Mint cDNA synthesis kit, primed by a TRBC-specific oligonucleotide. Following uracil-DNA glycosylase treatment, all cDNA underwent a first 18-cycle PCR with the universal primers M1SS and BC2_uni_R. The authors processed their data as follows. Normalization of each sample was performed by random selection of 1 million high-quality reads, each carrying a distinct molecular identifier. Reads with shared molecular identifiers were discarded instead of being binned into consensus sequences. MiTCR, run with a Q25 quality threshold and the strictest error-elimination algorithm, handled CDR3 identification, clonotype clustering and error correction. A nonparametric unseen species model with Euler transformation was used to estimate a lower bound on total TCR beta diversity. TCRdb passed the public sequencing reads through fastp at Q25 and MiXCR, retaining productive beta sequences. Records with the same CDR3 protein are collapsed into one entry carrying the most frequent genes and DNA. These V and J calls originate from TCRdb's pipeline instead of the authors' own analysis. For this sample the table gives 1.8 million or so distinct CDR3 sequences, of which about two fifths were detected only once. The ten largest make up under 25% of the sample.

Systemically healthy Caucasian individuals from Russia, some 40 in total and aged about 6 to 90 years, were included as donors. Each donor gave ten milliliters of peripheral blood, collected into EDTA-treated Vacutainer tubes. Ficoll-Paque density-gradient centrifugation was used to isolate PBMCs, with at least 6 million obtained per sample. Total RNA, at least 5.5 micrograms per sample, was extracted from PBMCs with Trizol reagent. Naive CD45RAhigh/CD27high T cell percentages were measured by flow cytometry on a PBMC aliquot from every donor. This specimen belongs to a study of blood T cells in healthy people across ages (dated by TCRdb to between 2014 and 2017). About the study as a whole: In model experiments, template switching captured about one uniquely barcoded TCR beta cDNA molecule for every two T cells. Using the same blood draw, the study looked at two additional independent replicas of 1 million unique cDNA reads for two donors, one aged 18 to 30 and the other aged 80 or older. The donors were split into four age groups: young (average approximately 16 years), middle-aged (more than 35), aged (approximately 60) and long-lived (over 80). To avoid experimental bias, donors of different ages were distributed randomly across sequencing lanes. The study measured age-related changes in TCR beta repertoire diversity using deep sequencing normalized with unique cDNA molecular identifiers.

General conclusions and limits of the study: Donor CMV infection status was unknown, potentially confounding age-related changes in expanded clonotypes. Conclusive comparison of naive and antigen-experienced compartments was prevented by the profiling of bulk unsorted PBMCs. Estimates of total diversity based on one million sequenced T cells were regarded as lower bounds and as underestimates. Compared with the aged group, the long-lived group had more naive CD4+ T cells, fewer expanded clones and increased TCR diversity, suggesting age selection. Observed TCR beta diversity per million T cells fell roughly linearly with age, and a significant reduction was already apparent by age around 40. Observed TCR beta diversity correlated strongly with the percentage of naive T cells measured by flow cytometry.

The origin of this receptor is a human donor in good health. Sequencing was performed on blood.

CDR3 sequence: CASSDPTVGATDSQYF. The sequenced DNA is TGTGCCAGCAGCGACCCGACAGTAGGGGCCACAGATTCGCAGTATTTT. The sequence is built from TRBV7-2 and TRBJ2-3, with a tentative D gene TRBD1 over 5 matching bases. The CDR3 goes from the cysteine to the phenylalanine over 16 residues. The kept DNA is CDR3 alone, 48 bases in frame from the first base. CDR1 and CDR2 are drawn from the germline V gene: SGHTA, FQGNSA.